This T cell receptor beta chain was sequenced for a study of graft-versus-host responses after intestinal transplantation. The germline V gene encodes CDR1 SEHNR and CDR2 FQNEAQ (reference sequence). With 1 base removed from V and 9 bases from J, the gap between germline ends came to 4 bases. The CDR3 contains 11 residues. Study-wide points: Maximum circulating GvH clone levels tracked with early post-transplant HvG decreases.

Libraries were prepared by immunoSEQ multiplex PCR; TCRdb keeps only in-frame clonotypes and omits some of them. Here the sample spans about 20,000 clones, roughly 40% being singletons. This receptor was identified in a human patient who received an intestinal transplant. The input for sequencing was alloreactive CD4+ T cells from a mixed lymphocyte reaction culture, taken before intestinal transplant. The subset is: CFSE-low proliferating T cells sorted from approximately six-day pre-transplant mixed lymphocyte reaction (GvH or HvG direction). The V call is TRBV7-9, the J call TRBJ2-1; D ambiguous. CDR3 DNA sequence: TGTGCCAGCAGCTTAGTGGGTGAGCAGTTCTTC. Translation: CASSLVGEQFF. Based on the CDR3 plus reference TRBV7-9 and TRBJ2-1, the full variable domain is DTGVSQNPRHKITKRGQNVTFRCDPISEHNRLYWYRQTLGQGPEFLTYFQNEAQLEKSRLLSDRFSAERPKGSFSTLEIQRTEQGDSAMYLCASSLVGEQFFGPGTRLTVL.